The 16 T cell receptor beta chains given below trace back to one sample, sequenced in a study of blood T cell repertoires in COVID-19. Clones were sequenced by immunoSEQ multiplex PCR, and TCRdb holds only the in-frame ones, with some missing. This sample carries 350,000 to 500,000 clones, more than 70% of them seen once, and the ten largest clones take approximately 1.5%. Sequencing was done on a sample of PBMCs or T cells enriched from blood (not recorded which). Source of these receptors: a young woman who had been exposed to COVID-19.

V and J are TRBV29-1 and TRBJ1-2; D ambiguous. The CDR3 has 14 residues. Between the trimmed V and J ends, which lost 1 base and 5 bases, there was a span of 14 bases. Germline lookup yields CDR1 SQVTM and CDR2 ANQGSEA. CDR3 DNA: TGCAGCGTTGAAGGGAGAGGCCTCCGGTATGGCTACACCTTC. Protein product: CSVEGRGLRYGYTF.

The chain's CDR3 is CASSFTVGGNTIYF. CDR3 bases: TGCGCCAGCAGCTTCACCGTGGGCGGAAACACCATATATTTT. This chain links TRBV5-1 with TRBJ1-3; unclear D gene. In germline, CDR1 is SGHRS, CDR2 YFSETQ. V was pared by 2 bases and J by 4 bases, with 10 bases between. The CDR3 has 14 residues. The full variable domain, its missing parts supplied by reference TRBV5-1 and TRBJ1-3, is KAGVTQTPRYLIKTRGQQVTLSCSPISGHRSVSWYQQTPGQGLQFLFEYFSETQRNKGNFPGRFSGRQFSNSRSEMNVSTLELGDSALYLCASSFTVGGNTIYFGEGSWLTVV.

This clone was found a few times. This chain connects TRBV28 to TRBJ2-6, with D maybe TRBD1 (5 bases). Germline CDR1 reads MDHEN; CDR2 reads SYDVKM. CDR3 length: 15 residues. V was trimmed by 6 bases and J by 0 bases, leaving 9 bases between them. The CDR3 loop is CASRRQSSGANVLTF. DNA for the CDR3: TGTGCCAGCAGAAGACAGAGCTCTGGGGCCAACGTCCTGACTTTC.

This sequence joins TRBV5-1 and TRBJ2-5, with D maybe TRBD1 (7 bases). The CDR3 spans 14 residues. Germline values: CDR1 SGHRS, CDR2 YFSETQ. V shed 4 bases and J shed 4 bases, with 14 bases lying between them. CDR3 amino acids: CASSVSGGGETQYF. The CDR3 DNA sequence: TGCGCCAGCAGCGTCTCAGGGGGAGGAGAGACCCAGTACTTC. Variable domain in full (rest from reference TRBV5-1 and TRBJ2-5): KAGVTQTPRYLIKTRGQQVTLSCSPISGHRSVSWYQQTPGQGLQFLFEYFSETQRNKGNFPGRFSGRQFSNSRSEMNVSTLELGDSALYLCASSVSGGGETQYFGPGTRLLVL.

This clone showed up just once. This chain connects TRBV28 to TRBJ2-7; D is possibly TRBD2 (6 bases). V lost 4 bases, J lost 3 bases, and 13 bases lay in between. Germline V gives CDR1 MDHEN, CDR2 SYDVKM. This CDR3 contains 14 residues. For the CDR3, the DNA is TGTGCCAGCAGTTCCAGGGAGGTGTTCTACGAGCAGTACTTC. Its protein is CASSSREVFYEQYF.

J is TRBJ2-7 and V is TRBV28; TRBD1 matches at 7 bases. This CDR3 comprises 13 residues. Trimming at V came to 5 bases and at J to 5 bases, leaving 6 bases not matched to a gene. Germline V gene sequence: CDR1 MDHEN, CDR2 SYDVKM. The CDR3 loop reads CASSRDRVHEQYF. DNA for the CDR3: TGTGCCAGCAGTAGAGACAGGGTCCACGAGCAGTACTTC.

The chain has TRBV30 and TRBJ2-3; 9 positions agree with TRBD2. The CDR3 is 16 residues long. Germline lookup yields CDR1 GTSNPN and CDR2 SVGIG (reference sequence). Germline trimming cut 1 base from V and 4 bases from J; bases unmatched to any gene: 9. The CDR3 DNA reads TGTGCCTGGAGTGATTGGGCGGGGGGGCATCCAGATACGCAGTATTTT. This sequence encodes CAWSDWAGGHPDTQYF.

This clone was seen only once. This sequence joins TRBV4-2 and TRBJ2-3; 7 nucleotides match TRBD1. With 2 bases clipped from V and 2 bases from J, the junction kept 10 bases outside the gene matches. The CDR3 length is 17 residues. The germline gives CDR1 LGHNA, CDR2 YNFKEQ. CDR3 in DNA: TGTGCCAGCAGCCAAATCTCTCCGACAGGGAACACAGATACGCAGTATTTT. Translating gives CASSQISPTGNTDTQYF.

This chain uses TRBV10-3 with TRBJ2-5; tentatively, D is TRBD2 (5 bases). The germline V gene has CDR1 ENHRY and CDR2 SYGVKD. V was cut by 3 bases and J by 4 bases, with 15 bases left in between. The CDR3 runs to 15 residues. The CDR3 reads CAISESPGGGETQYF. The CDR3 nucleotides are TGTGCCATCAGTGAATCGCCCGGAGGAGGAGAGACCCAGTACTTC.

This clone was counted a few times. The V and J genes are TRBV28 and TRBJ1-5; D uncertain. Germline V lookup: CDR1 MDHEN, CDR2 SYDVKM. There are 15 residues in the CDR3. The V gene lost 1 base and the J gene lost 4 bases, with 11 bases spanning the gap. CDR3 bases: TGTGCCAGCAGTTTATCCGGACTGGGAAATCAGCCCCAGCATTTT. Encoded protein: CASSLSGLGNQPQHF.

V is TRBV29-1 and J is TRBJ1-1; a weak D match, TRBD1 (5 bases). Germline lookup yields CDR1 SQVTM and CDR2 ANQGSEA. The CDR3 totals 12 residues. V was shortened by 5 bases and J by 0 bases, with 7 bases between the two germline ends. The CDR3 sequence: CSVKGLNTEAFF. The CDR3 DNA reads TGCAGCGTTAAGGGGTTGAACACTGAAGCTTTCTTT. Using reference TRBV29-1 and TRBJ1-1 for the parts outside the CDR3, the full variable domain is SAVISQKPSRDICQRGTSLTIQCQVDSQVTMMFWYRQQPGQSLTLIATANQGSEATYESGFVIDKFPISRPNLTFSTLTVSNMSPEDSSIYLCSVKGLNTEAFFGQGTRLTVV.

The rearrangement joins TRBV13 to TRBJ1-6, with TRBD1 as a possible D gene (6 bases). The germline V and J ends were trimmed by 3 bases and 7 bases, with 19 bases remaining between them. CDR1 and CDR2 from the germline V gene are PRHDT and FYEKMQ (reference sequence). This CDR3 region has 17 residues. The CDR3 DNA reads TGTGCCAGCAGCTTCTTTCCCCAAGGGGGGGTAAATTCACCCCTCCACTTT. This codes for CASSFFPQGGVNSPLHF. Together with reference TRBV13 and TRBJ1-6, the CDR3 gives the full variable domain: AAGVIQSPRHLIKEKRETATLKCYPIPRHDTVYWYQQGPGQDPQFLISFYEKMQSDKGSIPDRFSAQQFSDYHSELNMSSLELGDSALYFCASSFFPQGGVNSPLHFGNGTRLTVT.

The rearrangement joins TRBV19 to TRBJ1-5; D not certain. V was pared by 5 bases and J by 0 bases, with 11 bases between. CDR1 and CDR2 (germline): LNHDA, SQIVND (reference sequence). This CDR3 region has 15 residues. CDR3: CASSEEVNSNQPQHF. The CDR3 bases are TGTGCCAGTAGTGAGGAGGTAAATAGCAATCAGCCCCAGCATTTT. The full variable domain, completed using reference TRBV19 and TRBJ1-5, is DGGITQSPKYLFRKEGQNVTLSCEQNLNHDAMYWYRQDPGQGLRLIYYSQIVNDFQKGDIAEGYSVSREKKESFPLTVTSAQKNPTAFYLCASSEEVNSNQPQHFGDGTRLSIL.

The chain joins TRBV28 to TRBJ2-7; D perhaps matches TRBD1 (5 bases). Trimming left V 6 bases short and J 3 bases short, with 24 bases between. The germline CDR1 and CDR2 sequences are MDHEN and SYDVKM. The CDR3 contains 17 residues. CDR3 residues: CASSVDAPPDSDYEQYF. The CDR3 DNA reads TGTGCCAGCAGCGTTGACGCACCGCCTGACAGCGACTACGAGCAGTACTTC.

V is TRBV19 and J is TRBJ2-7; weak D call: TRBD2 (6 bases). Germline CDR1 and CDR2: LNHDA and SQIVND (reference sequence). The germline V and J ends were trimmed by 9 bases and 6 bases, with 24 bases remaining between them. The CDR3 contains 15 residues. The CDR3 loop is CASGINRDSSGEQYF. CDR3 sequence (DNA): TGTGCCAGCGGGATAAACCGGGACTCCAGCGGCGAGCAGTACTTC.

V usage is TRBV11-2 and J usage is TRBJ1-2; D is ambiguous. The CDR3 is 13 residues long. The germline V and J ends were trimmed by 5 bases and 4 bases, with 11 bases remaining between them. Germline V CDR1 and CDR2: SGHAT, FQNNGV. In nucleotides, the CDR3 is TGTGCCAGCAGCGCGGGAAGAGTCTATGGCTACACCTTC. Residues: CASSAGRVYGYTF.